A single sample gave rise to the 24 T cell receptor beta chains below, sequenced in a study of blood T cell repertoires in COVID-19. The repertoire was sequenced with immunoSEQ multiplex PCR; TCRdb's copy has only in-frame clones and lacks some. This sample yields fewer than 250,000 clones, of which under 95% are seen a single time; 0.95% to 1.5% belongs to the top ten. Sequencing was carried out using peripheral blood. The receptors come from a man aged 30 to 45 with acute or convalescent COVID-19.

This clone was seen more than once but under ten times. The V gene is TRBV12-3 or TRBV12-4, the J gene TRBJ1-1; D is ambiguous. The V end lost 6 bases, the J end lost 1 base, and 6 bases lay between the germline ends. The CDR3 extends over 12 amino acids. The CDR3 coding sequence is TGTGCCAGCAGGTCCGGGAACACTGAAGCTTTCTTT. Protein product: CASRSGNTEAFF.

This chain uses TRBV28 with TRBJ2-5; 10 bases are shared with TRBD1. This CDR3 region has 15 residues. The germline V gene has CDR1 MDHEN and CDR2 SYDVKM. The ends lost 5 bases at V and 5 bases at J; junction bases unmatched: 8. CDR3 nucleotides: TGTGCCAGCAGTCAGGGACAGGGGTCTTCCGAGACCCAGTACTTC. Protein product: CASSQGQGSSETQYF.

This chain links TRBV27 with TRBJ2-7; D is possibly TRBD2 (5 bases). The CDR3 has 13 amino acids. Germline lookup yields CDR1 MNHEY and CDR2 SMNVEV (reference sequence). Trimming took off 6 bases at V and 3 bases at J, with 12 bases between the two ends. As DNA, the CDR3 is TGTGCCAGCAGACCTGGACTTTACTACGAGCAGTACTTC. Translation gives CASRPGLYYEQYF.

The V gene is TRBV5-1, the J gene TRBJ2-7; TRBD2 matches at 7 bases. Unmatched junction bases numbered 5, after V lost 4 bases and J lost 4 bases. Germline CDR1 is SGHRS and CDR2 is YFSETQ. The CDR3 is made up of 13 amino acids. CDR3 sequence reads: CASSPGGRYEQYF. CDR3 sequence (DNA): TGCGCCAGCAGCCCCGGGGGGAGGTACGAGCAGTACTTC.

The rearrangement uses TRBV5-6 and TRBJ2-7; the D is unclear. Trimming stripped 4 bases from V and 0 bases from J, with 8 bases between. CDR1 SGHDT and CDR2 YYEEEE come from the germline V gene. The CDR3 covers 13 residues. CDR3 residues: CASSLPSSYEQYF. CDR3 in DNA: TGTGCCAGCAGCCTGCCGAGCTCCTACGAGCAGTACTTC.

The chain is built from TRBV7-3 and TRBJ2-1; no reliable D call. The CDR3 is made up of 13 amino acids. Germline V lookup: CDR1 SGHTA, CDR2 FQGTGA. V shed 5 bases and J shed 7 bases, with 12 bases lying between them. CDR3 DNA: TGTGCCAGCAGCACATACGATGATAATGAGCAGTTCTTC. Translation: CASSTYDDNEQFF.

This clone has just one count. The chain links TRBV9 to TRBJ1-5; D gene unclear. Trimming shortened V by 3 bases and J by 4 bases, and 8 bases separated the two germline ends. Germline CDR1 and CDR2: SGDLS and YYNGEE. The CDR3 contains 13 residues. CDR3 DNA: TGTGCCAGCAGCGCGGGATTGAATCAGCCCCAGCATTTT. This translates into CASSAGLNQPQHF.

This sequence joins TRBV18 and TRBJ2-7, with a weak D call TRBD1 (6 bases). In germline, CDR1 is KGHSH, CDR2 LQKENI. V lost 2 bases to trimming and J lost 1 base, with 6 bases between them. This CDR3 contains 13 residues. The CDR3 here is CASSPGTSYEQYF. The CDR3 nucleotides are TGTGCCAGCTCACCAGGGACATCCTACGAGCAGTACTTC.

The rearrangement uses TRBV11-2 and TRBJ2-2; D may be TRBD2 (6 bases). V was shortened by 1 base and J by 0 bases, with 9 bases between the two germline ends. This CDR3 has 16 residues. The germline V gene has CDR1 SGHAT and CDR2 FQNNGV. The CDR3 sequence: CASSLVRGSNTGELFF. The CDR3 coding sequence is TGTGCCAGCAGCTTAGTACGGGGGTCGAACACCGGGGAGCTGTTTTTT.

The chain couples TRBV9 to TRBJ1-5; 10 nucleotides match TRBD1. The CDR3 runs 16 residues. CDR1 is SGDLS and CDR2 is YYNGEE in the germline V gene. J was trimmed by 1 base and V by 3 bases; bases with no gene match: 4. CDR3 protein: CASSAGTGASNQPQHF. The CDR3 nucleotides read TGTGCCAGCAGCGCCGGGACAGGGGCCAGCAATCAGCCCCAGCATTTT.

The J gene is TRBJ2-4, the V gene TRBV19; D is perhaps TRBD2 (5 bases). V was pared by 0 bases and J by 0 bases, with 12 bases between. CDR1 is LNHDA, CDR2 SQIVND, per germline (reference sequence). The CDR3 covers 17 residues. The CDR3: CASSIDHRDLAKNIQYF. The DNA of the CDR3 is TGTGCCAGTAGTATAGATCACCGGGATCTAGCCAAAAACATTCAGTACTTC.

The rearrangement links TRBV6-5 to TRBJ2-7; 11 nucleotides agree with TRBD1. Germline CDR1 is MNHEY and CDR2 is SVGAGI. The trim removed 10 bases at V and 2 bases at J, leaving 10 bases unmatched. There are 15 residues in the CDR3. CDR3: CATLRGQGAPYEQYF. The DNA of the CDR3 is TGTGCCACCCTCCGAGGACAGGGGGCCCCCTACGAGCAGTACTTC.

V and J are TRBV10-3 and TRBJ2-3; 8 nucleotides line up with TRBD2. Germline V gene data show CDR1 as ENHRY and CDR2 as SYGVKD. The junction had 8 bases not matched to a gene; V was cut back by 2 bases and J by 7 bases. This CDR3 contains 15 residues. The CDR3 bases are TGTGCCATCAGTGAGGGGGCGGGAGGTATTTATACGCAGTATTTT. Amino acids: CAISEGAGGIYTQYF.

J is TRBJ1-2 and V is TRBV28; D remains unclear. Germline-derived CDR1 and CDR2 are MDHEN and SYDVKM. Trimming removed 3 bases at V and 6 bases at J, with 2 bases between. CDR3 size: 10 residues. In nucleotides, the CDR3 is TGTGCCAGCAGTTTCAATGGCTACACCTTC. It translates to CASSFNGYTF.

CDR3 bases: TGTGCCAGCAGCTACCGACAGGGGGGACTTGGAAACACCATATATTTT. It yields the protein CASSYRQGGLGNTIYF. The chain uses TRBV5-4 and TRBJ1-3; TRBD1 matches at 9 bases. The CDR3 length is 16 residues. J was trimmed by 3 bases and V by 3 bases; bases with no gene match: 7. Germline V gene sequence: CDR1 SGHNT, CDR2 YYREEE (reference sequence).

The rearrangement links TRBV5-6 to TRBJ1-4; no firm D call. Germline CDR1 and CDR2: SGHDT and YYEEEE. CDR3 size: 14 residues. Trimming removed 3 bases at V and 0 bases at J, with 6 bases between. Here the CDR3 reads CASSSGATNEKLFF. CDR3 in DNA: TGTGCCAGCAGCTCGGGAGCAACTAATGAAAAACTGTTTTTT.

V gene TRBV19 combines with J gene TRBJ1-1; 12 nucleotides agree with TRBD1. This CDR3 spans 14 amino acids. CDR1 and CDR2 (germline): LNHDA, SQIVND (reference sequence). V was clipped by 5 bases and J by 8 bases; unmatched bases: 6. The CDR3 DNA follows: TGTGCCAGTAGTTGGGACAGGGGGCTCGGGGAAGCTTTCTTT. This sequence encodes CASSWDRGLGEAFF.

A word on this clone: A read error may produce the germline difference seen at one junction end. The chain is built from TRBV28 and TRBJ2-5, with TRBD2 as a possible D gene (6 bases). The CDR3 has 13 amino acids. Germline V gene data show CDR1 as MDHEN and CDR2 as SYDVKM. The CDR3 reads CASSLGRRGRVDF. Here the CDR3 DNA reads TGTGCCAGCAGTTTGGGTCGGAGGGGCAGGGTGGACTTC.

Note on this clone: Different DNA sequences within this sample yield the same CDR3. The rearrangement joins TRBV18 to TRBJ1-2; D ambiguous. With 3 bases removed from V and 2 bases from J, the gap between germline ends came to 10 bases. From germline, CDR1 is KGHSH and CDR2 LQKENI. The CDR3 runs 14 residues. CDR3 protein: CASSPVGRNYGYTF. The CDR3 DNA sequence: TGTGCCAGCTCACCGGTGGGCAGGAACTATGGCTACACCTTC.

V is TRBV5-4 and J is TRBJ2-1; D gene unclear. V was shortened by 0 bases and J by 7 bases, with 8 bases between the two germline ends. Germline values: CDR1 SGHNT, CDR2 YYREEE (reference sequence). This CDR3 has 13 amino acids. CDR3 loop: CASSLEASNEQFF. CDR3 nucleotides: TGTGCCAGCAGCTTGGAAGCAAGTAATGAGCAGTTCTTC.

The rearrangement joins TRBV19 to TRBJ1-4; D uncertain. Germline V lookup: CDR1 LNHDA, CDR2 SQIVND (reference sequence). With 1 base removed from V and 9 bases from J, the gap between germline ends came to 6 bases. The CDR3 runs 12 residues. In nucleotides, the CDR3 is TGTGCCAGTAGTATAGGAGGCAAAAAACTGTTTTTT. It specifies CASSIGGKKLFF.

The chain couples TRBV19 to TRBJ2-3; 9 nucleotides align to TRBD1. Trimming cost V 5 bases and J 5 bases; bases outside gene matches: 5. Germline assignment: CDR1 LNHDA and CDR2 SQIVND (reference sequence). CDR3 size: 14 residues. The CDR3 DNA follows: TGTGCCAGTAGTGTCGACAGGGGGAGAGATACGCAGTATTTT. This gives the protein CASSVDRGRDTQYF. Filled out from reference TRBV19 and TRBJ2-3, the complete variable domain reads DGGITQSPKYLFRKEGQNVTLSCEQNLNHDAMYWYRQDPGQGLRLIYYSQIVNDFQKGDIAEGYSVSREKKESFPLTVTSAQKNPTAFYLCASSVDRGRDTQYFGPGTRLTVL.

The chain couples TRBV2 to TRBJ2-7; D possibly corresponds to TRBD1 (6 bases). CDR1 and CDR2 (germline): SNHLY, FYNNEI. With 1 base removed from V and 3 bases from J, the gap between germline ends came to 7 bases. The CDR3 contains 13 residues. CDR3 sequence (DNA): TGTGCCAGCAGTGAAGAACAGGGCTACGAGCAGTACTTC. Protein: CASSEEQGYEQYF.

The chain has TRBV9 and TRBJ1-3; D might be TRBD1 (5 bases). V lost 4 bases, J lost 2 bases, and 16 bases lay in between. Germline V gene sequence: CDR1 SGDLS, CDR2 YYNGEE. This CDR3 has 16 residues. CDR3 amino acids: CASSPLGDWAGNTIYF. In DNA, the CDR3 is TGTGCCAGCAGCCCCCTGGGGGACTGGGCTGGAAACACCATATATTTT.